There are a few counts of the clone carrying this TCR beta chain. The antigen is unknown. The data belong to a study of Graves' ophthalmopathy and Graves' hyperthyroidism. Amplifying from RNA transcripts, the study obtained TCR beta CDR3 regions. First-round RT-PCR relied on HTBI primers, and a second-round multiplex PCR came next. MiXCR, run by TCRdb on the multiplex PCR reads, gives a single entry per CDR3 protein. The sample shows hundreds of thousands of distinct CDR3 sequences, 22% of them seen only once. Findings of the study overall: The model's ophthalmopathy progression predictions had approximately 71% sensitivity and less than 85% specificity. Most expanded clonotypes from thyroid (those above 0.001 frequency) were also found in blood.

Aged 18 to 65, hyperthyroidism patients had been newly diagnosed, with under 2 months' duration. V was clipped by 7 bases and J by 2 bases, with 17 bases between them. Germline V lookup: CDR1 DFQATT, CDR2 SNEGSKA (reference sequence). The CDR3 has 14 amino acids. The chain links TRBV20-1 to TRBJ1-1, with a weak D call TRBD1 (6 bases). The sequence derives from a woman between 18 and 30 years old with stable Graves' hyperthyroidism. Some clones in this sample may be carry-over from other donors' samples. The sequencing sample was made of peripheral blood. The CDR3 DNA follows: TGCAGTGTTCAGAGAGGGGGGCCAAACACTGAAGCTTTCTTT. Translation gives CSVQRGGPNTEAFF.